Each of the 10 T cell receptor beta chains below was sequenced from the same sample in a study of CD8 T cells in Susac syndrome. When the RNA was reverse transcribed, random hexamers were used with an input of 0.5 to 1 ug. TCRdb analysed the immunoSEQ multiplex PCR reads with MiXCR anew, one entry per CDR3 protein. The sample has about 130,000 distinct CDR3 sequences, about 90% seen once. Source material: CD8+ T cells from PBMCs. Every receptor here comes from a human donor with multiple sclerosis.

This clonotype has more than one count but fewer than ten. The chain links TRBV29-1 to TRBJ1-1; no clear D gene. V lost 5 bases, J lost 0 bases, and 4 bases lay in between. Germline values: CDR1 SQVTM, CDR2 ANQGSEA. This CDR3 region has 11 residues. For the CDR3, the DNA is TGCAGCGTTCTAGTGAACACTGAAGCTTTCTTT. It specifies CSVLVNTEAFF.

The CDR3 here is CASISDRGYEQYF. The CDR3 coding sequence is TGTGCCAGCATTTCAGACAGAGGGTACGAGCAGTACTTC. The V call is TRBV28, the J call TRBJ2-7; D is tentatively TRBD1 or TRBD2 (5 bases each). Germline V gives CDR1 MDHEN, CDR2 SYDVKM. The V end was cut by 7 bases, the J end by 4 bases, with 14 bases between. The CDR3 is made up of 13 amino acids.

The chain employs TRBV25-1 and TRBJ2-1, with 7 positions matching TRBD1. The germline V gene has CDR1 MGHDK and CDR2 SYGVNS. This CDR3 has 14 amino acids. The trim removed 4 bases at V and 3 bases at J, leaving 3 bases unmatched. CDR3 nucleotides: TGTGCCAGCAGTGCCCAGGGGGACTACAATGAGCAGTTCTTC. This gives the protein CASSAQGDYNEQFF.

The chain uses TRBV7-9 and TRBJ1-2; the D gene is possibly TRBD1 (6 bases). From germline, CDR1 is SEHNR and CDR2 FQNEAQ (reference sequence). Trimming left V 5 bases short and J 4 bases short, with 20 bases between. The CDR3 runs to 16 residues. The CDR3: CASSPDPGDGVYGYTF. CDR3 bases: TGTGCCAGCAGCCCCGATCCAGGGGATGGCGTCTATGGCTACACCTTC.

The chain has TRBV29-1 and TRBJ2-7; D might be TRBD2 (5 bases). Germline V lookup: CDR1 SQVTM, CDR2 ANQGSEA. The CDR3 extends over 14 amino acids. Trimming pared 6 bases from V and 0 bases from J, leaving 15 bases between. For the CDR3, the DNA is TGCAGCGTCGTGGGCCTTGGGAGCTCCTACGAGCAGTACTTC. This translates into CSVVGLGSSYEQYF.

This chain links TRBV4-3 with TRBJ2-2, with D perhaps matching TRBD1 (6 bases). Trimming shortened V by 3 bases and J by 5 bases, and 16 bases separated the two germline ends. The CDR3 has 16 amino acids. Per germline, CDR1 LGHNA and CDR2 YSLEER. For the CDR3, the DNA is TGCGCCAGCAGCCACCCGGAGAGGGGGAATACCGGGGAGCTGTTTTTT. It specifies CASSHPERGNTGELFF.

The rearrangement uses TRBV6-6 and TRBJ2-4, with a tentative D call TRBD2 (5 bases). This CDR3 contains 15 residues. Per the germline V gene, CDR1 is MNHNY and CDR2 is SVGAGI (reference sequence). V shed 3 bases and J shed 8 bases, with 17 bases lying between them. CDR3 DNA sequence: TGTGCCAGCAGTTATTACCCCACCGGGAATCACATTCAGTACTTC. It yields the protein CASSYYPTGNHIQYF.

J is TRBJ2-7 and V is TRBV27; the D gene is possibly TRBD2 (5 bases). With 1 base removed from V and 0 bases from J, the gap between germline ends came to 7 bases. The CDR3 is 14 amino acids. Germline V gives CDR1 MNHEY, CDR2 SMNVEV (reference sequence). As DNA, the CDR3 is TGTGCCAGCAGTTTATTCGGGGACTCCTACGAGCAGTACTTC. This translates into CASSLFGDSYEQYF.

In its sample, this clonotype was seen a few times. The genes are TRBV5-1 and TRBJ2-7; D gene uncertain. This CDR3 has 12 residues. CDR1 is SGHRS, CDR2 YFSETQ, per germline. Trimming removed 4 bases from V and 1 base from J, with 6 bases in between. CDR3 coding DNA: TGCGCCAGCAGCGACAATTCCTACGAGCAGTACTTC. Its protein product is CASSDNSYEQYF.

The rearrangement links TRBV7-9 to TRBJ1-5; unclear D gene. From germline, CDR1 is SEHNR and CDR2 FQNEAQ (reference sequence). V lost 2 bases and J 3 bases, leaving 5 bases between the germline ends. This CDR3 has 13 residues. In DNA form, the CDR3 reads TGTGCCAGCAGCTTACAGTTCAATCAGCCCCAGCATTTT. As protein: CASSLQFNQPQHF.